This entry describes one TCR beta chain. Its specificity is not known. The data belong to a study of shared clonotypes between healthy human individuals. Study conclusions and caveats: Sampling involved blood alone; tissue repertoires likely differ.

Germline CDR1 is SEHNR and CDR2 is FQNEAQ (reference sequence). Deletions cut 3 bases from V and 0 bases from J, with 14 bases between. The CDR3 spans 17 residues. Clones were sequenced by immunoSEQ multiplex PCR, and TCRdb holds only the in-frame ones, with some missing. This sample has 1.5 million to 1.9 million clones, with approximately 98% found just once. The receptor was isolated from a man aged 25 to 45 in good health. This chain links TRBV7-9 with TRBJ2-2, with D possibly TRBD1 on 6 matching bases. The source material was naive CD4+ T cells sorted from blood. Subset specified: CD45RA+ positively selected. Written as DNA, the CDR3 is TGTGCCAGCAGCTTGCAGGGGCTGGTCTCGAACACCGGGGAGCTGTTTTTT. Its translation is CASSLQGLVSNTGELFF.